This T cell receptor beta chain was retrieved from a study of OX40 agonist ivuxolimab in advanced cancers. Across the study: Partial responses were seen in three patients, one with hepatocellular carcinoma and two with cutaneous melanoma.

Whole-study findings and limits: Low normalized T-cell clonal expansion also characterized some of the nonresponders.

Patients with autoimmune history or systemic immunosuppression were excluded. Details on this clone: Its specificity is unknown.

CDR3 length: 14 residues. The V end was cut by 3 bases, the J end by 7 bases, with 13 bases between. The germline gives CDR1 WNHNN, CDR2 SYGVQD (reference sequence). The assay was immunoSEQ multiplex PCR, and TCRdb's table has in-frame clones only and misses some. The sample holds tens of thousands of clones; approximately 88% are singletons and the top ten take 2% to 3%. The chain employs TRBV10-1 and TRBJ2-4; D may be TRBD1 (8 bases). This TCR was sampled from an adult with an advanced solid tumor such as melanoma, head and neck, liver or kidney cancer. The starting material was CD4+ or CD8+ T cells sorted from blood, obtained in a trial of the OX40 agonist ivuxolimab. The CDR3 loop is CASSDGQGGNIQYF. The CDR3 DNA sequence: TGCGCCAGCAGTGACGGACAGGGAGGGAACATTCAGTACTTC.